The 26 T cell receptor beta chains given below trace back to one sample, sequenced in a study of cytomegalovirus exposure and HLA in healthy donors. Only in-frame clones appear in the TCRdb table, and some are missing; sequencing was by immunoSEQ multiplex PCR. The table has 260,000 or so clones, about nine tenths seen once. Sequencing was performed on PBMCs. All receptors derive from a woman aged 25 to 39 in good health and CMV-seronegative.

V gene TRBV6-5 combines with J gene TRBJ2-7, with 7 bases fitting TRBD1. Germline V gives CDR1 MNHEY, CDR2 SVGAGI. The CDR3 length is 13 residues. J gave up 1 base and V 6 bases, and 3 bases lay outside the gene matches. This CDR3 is CASRLTGSYEQYF. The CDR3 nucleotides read TGTGCCAGCAGATTGACAGGGTCCTACGAGCAGTACTTC.

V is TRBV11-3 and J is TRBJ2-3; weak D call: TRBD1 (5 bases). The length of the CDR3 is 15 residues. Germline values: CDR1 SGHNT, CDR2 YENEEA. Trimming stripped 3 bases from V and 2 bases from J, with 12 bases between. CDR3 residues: CASSFTGIFTDTQYF. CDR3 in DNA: TGTGCCAGCAGCTTTACAGGAATCTTCACAGATACGCAGTATTTT.

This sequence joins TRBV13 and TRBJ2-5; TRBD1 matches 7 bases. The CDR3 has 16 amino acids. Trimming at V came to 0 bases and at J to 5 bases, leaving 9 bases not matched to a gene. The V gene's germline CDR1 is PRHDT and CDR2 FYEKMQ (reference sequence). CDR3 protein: CASSLGDEGAGETQYF. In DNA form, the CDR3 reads TGTGCCAGCAGCTTAGGGGATGAGGGGGCCGGGGAGACCCAGTACTTC.

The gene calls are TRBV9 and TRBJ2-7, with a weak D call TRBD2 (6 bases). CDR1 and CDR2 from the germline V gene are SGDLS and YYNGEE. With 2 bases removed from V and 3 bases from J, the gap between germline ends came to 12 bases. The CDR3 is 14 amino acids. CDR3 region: CASSVGRRGYEQYF. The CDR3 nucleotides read TGTGCCAGCAGCGTTGGACGGAGGGGCTACGAGCAGTACTTC.

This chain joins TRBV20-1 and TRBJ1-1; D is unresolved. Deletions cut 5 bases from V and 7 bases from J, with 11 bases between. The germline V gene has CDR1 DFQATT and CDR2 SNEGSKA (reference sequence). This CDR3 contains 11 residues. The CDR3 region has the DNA TGCAGTGCTCATAGAGCAGGTGAAGCTTTCTTT. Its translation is CSAHRAGEAFF.

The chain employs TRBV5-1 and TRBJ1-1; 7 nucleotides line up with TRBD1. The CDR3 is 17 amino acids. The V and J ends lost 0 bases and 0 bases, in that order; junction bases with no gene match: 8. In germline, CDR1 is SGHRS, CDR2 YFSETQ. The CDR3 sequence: CASSLVADRVVNTEAFF. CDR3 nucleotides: TGCGCCAGCAGCTTGGTGGCCGACAGGGTCGTGAACACTGAAGCTTTCTTT. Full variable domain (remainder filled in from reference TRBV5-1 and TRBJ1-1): KAGVTQTPRYLIKTRGQQVTLSCSPISGHRSVSWYQQTPGQGLQFLFEYFSETQRNKGNFPGRFSGRQFSNSRSEMNVSTLELGDSALYLCASSLVADRVVNTEAFFGQGTRLTVV.

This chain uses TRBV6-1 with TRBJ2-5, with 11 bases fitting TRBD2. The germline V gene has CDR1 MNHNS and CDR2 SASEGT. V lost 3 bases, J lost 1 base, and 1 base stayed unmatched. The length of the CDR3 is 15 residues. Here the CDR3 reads CASSEGLAAQETQYF. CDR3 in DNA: TGTGCCAGCAGTGAGGGACTAGCGGCCCAAGAGACCCAGTACTTC.

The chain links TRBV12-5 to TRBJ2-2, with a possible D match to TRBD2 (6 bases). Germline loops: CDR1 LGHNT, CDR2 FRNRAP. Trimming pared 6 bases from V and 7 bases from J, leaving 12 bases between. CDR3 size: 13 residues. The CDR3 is CASGPGGGGELFF. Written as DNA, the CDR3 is TGTGCTAGTGGCCCTGGGGGAGGCGGGGAGCTGTTTTTT.

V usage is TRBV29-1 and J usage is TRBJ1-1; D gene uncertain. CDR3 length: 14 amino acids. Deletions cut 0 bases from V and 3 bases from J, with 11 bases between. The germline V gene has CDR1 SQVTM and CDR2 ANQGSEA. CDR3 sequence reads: CSVEEGAGHTEAFF. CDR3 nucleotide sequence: TGCAGCGTTGAAGAGGGTGCGGGCCACACTGAAGCTTTCTTT.

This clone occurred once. The CDR3 DNA is TGTGCCAGCAGCCCTATTGGGCTTAGCGCCTCTCCCTACGAGCAGTACTTC. It codes for CASSPIGLSASPYEQYF. The chain combines TRBV5-6 with TRBJ2-7, with D possibly TRBD2 on 5 matching bases. Germline CDR1 is SGHDT and CDR2 is YYEEEE. The V end lost 4 bases, the J end lost 2 bases, and 22 bases lay between the germline ends. This CDR3 spans 17 amino acids.

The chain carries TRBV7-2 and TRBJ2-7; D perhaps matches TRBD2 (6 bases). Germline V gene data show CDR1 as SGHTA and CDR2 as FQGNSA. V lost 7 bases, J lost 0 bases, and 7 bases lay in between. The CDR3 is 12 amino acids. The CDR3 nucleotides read TGTGCCAGCACCGGGAGCTCCTACGAGCAGTACTTC. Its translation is CASTGSSYEQYF.

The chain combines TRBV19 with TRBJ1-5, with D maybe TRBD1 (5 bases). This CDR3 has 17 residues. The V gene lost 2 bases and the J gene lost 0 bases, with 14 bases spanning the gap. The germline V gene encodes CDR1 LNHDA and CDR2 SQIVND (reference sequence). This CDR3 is CASSIYIRQYSNQPQHF. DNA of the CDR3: TGTGCCAGTAGTATATACATCCGACAGTATAGCAATCAGCCCCAGCATTTT.

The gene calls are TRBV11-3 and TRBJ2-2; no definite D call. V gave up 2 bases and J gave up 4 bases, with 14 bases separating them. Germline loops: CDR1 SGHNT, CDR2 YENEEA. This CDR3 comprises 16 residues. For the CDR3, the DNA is TGTGCCAGCAGCTTAAGATTGGTCCGGAGCACCGGGGAGCTGTTTTTT. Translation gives CASSLRLVRSTGELFF.

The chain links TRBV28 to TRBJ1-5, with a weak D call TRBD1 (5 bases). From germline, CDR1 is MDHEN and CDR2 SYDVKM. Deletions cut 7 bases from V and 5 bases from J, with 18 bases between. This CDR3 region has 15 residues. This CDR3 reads CASNPSGLADQPQHF. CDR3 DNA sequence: TGTGCCAGCAACCCTTCGGGACTCGCGGATCAGCCCCAGCATTTT.

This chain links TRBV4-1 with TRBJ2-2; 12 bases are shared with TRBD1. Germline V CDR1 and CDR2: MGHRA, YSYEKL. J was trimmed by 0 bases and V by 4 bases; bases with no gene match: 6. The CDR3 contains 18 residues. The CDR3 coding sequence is TGCGCCAGCAGCCGACCGGGACAGGGGGCATCGAACACCGGGGAGCTGTTTTTT. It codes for CASSRPGQGASNTGELFF.

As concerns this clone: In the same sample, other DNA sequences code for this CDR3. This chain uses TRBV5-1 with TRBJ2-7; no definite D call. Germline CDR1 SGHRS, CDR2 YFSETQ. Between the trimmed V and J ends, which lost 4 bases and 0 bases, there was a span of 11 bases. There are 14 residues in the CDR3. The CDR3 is CASSTSGGSYEQYF. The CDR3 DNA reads TGCGCCAGCAGCACCTCGGGTGGCTCCTACGAGCAGTACTTC.

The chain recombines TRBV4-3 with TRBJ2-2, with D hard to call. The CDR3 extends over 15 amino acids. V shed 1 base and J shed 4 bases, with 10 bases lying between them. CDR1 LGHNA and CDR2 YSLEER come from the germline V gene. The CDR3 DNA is TGCGCCAGCAGCCAAGTAACTAAAAGCACCGGGGAGCTGTTTTTT. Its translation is CASSQVTKSTGELFF.

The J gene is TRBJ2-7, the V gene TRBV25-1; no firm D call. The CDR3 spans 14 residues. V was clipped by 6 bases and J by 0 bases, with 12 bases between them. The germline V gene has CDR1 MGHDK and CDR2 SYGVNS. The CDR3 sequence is CASSQTSSSYEQYF. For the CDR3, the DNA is TGTGCCAGCAGCCAGACGTCTAGCTCCTACGAGCAGTACTTC.

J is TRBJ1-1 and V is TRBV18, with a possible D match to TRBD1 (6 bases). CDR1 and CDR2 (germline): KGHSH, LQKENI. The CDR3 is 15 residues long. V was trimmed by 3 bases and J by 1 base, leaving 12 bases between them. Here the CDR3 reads CASSPQTGQNTEAFF. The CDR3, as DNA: TGTGCCAGCTCACCTCAGACAGGACAGAACACTGAAGCTTTCTTT.

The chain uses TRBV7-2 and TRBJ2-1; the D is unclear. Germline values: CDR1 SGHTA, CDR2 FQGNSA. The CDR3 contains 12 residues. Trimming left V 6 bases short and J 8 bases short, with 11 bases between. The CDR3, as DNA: TGTGCCAGCAGGGTACTGGTCGATGAGCAGTTCTTC. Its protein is CASRVLVDEQFF.

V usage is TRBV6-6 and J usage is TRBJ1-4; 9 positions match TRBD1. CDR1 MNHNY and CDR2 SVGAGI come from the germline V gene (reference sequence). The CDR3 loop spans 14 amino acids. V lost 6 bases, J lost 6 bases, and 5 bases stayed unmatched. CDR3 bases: TGTGCCAGCAGCTCGGGACAGGGTTATGAAAAACTGTTTTTT. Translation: CASSSGQGYEKLFF.

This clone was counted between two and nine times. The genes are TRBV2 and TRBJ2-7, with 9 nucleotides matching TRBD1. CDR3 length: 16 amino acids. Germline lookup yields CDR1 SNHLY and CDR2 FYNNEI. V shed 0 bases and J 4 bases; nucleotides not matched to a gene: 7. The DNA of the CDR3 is TGTGCCAGCAGTGAAGCGCTGGGACAGGGACTTTACGAGCAGTACTTC. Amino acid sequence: CASSEALGQGLYEQYF.

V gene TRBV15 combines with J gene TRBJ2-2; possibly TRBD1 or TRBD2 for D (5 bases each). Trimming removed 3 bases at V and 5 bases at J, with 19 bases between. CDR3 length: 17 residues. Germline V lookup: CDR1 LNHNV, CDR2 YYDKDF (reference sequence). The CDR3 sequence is CATSRGAGTATTGELFF. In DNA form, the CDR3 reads TGTGCCACCAGCAGGGGAGCCGGGACGGCGACGACCGGGGAGCTGTTTTTT.

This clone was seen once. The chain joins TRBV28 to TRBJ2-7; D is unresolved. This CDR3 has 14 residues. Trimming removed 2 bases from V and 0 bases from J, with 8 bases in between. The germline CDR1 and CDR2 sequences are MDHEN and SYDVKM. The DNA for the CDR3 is TGTGCCAGCAGTTTAGAGCCCGTCTCCTACGAGCAGTACTTC. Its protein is CASSLEPVSYEQYF.

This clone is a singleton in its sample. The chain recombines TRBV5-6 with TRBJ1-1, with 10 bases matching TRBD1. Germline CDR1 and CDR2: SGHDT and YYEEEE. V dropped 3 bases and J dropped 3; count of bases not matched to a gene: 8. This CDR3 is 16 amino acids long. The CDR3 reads CASSSRQGAMDTEAFF. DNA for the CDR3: TGTGCCAGCAGCTCGCGACAGGGGGCGATGGACACTGAAGCTTTCTTT. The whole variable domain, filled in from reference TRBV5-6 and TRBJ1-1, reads DAGVTQSPTHLIKTRGQQVTLRCSPKSGHDTVSWYQQALGQGPQFIFQYYEEEERQRGNFPDRFSGHQFPNYSSELNVNALLLGDSALYLCASSSRQGAMDTEAFFGQGTRLTVV.

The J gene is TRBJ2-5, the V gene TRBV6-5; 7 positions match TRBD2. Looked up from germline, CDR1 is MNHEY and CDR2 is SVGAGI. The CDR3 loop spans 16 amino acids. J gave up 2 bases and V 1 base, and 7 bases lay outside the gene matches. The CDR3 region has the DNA TGTGCCAGCAGTTACTTTGGCGGGAGAGGGCAAGAGACCCAGTACTTC. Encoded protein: CASSYFGGRGQETQYF.